A selection of T cell receptor beta chains follows, all from one sample in a study of blood T cell repertoires in COVID-19. Generated by immunoSEQ multiplex PCR, the TCRdb table keeps only in-frame clones and is missing some. The profile covers some 270,000 clones, with 80% to 90% appearing a single time and around 0.84% taken by the ten largest. Sequencing used peripheral blood. The receptors derive from a man aged 25-45 years with acute or convalescent COVID-19. Each CDR3 is given with its conserved first and last residue. The D gene is left open where the match is weak. Clone size is given for some rows only: seen once, a few or many times, or a class if the clone is expanded.

TRBV11-2	TRBJ2-2	.	TRBD2	TGTGCCAGCAGCCTTAGCGGGGTTGAGAACACCGGGGAGCTGTTTTTT	CASSLSGVENTGELFF
TRBV28	TRBJ1-6	once	.	TGTGCCAGCAGTTTACGGCGGCCCTCGGATTCACCCCTCCACTTT	CASSLRRPSDSPLHF
TRBV11-2	TRBJ2-5	once	TRBD2	TGTGCCAGCAGCCTAGGGACTATTCAAGAGACCCAGTACTTC	CASSLGTIQETQYF
TRBV19	TRBJ1-1	.	.	TGTGCCAGTAGTATCCTCCAAGGGGTGACTGAAGCTTTCTTT	CASSILQGVTEAFF
TRBV5-1	TRBJ2-3	.	TRBD1	TGCGCCAGCAGCTTGGGACAGGGACAAGATACGCAGTATTTT	CASSLGQGQDTQYF
TRBV5-1	TRBJ2-7	few	TRBD1	TGCGCCAGCAGCTGGGCGGACAGGACCTACGAGCAGTACTTC	CASSWADRTYEQYF
TRBV7-3	TRBJ2-3	.	.	TGTGCCAGCAGCCAAAGCGGGAGCACAGATACGCAGTATTTT	CASSQSGSTDTQYF
TRBV19	TRBJ1-5	few	.	TGTGCCAGTAGTATAGATCGTCGGGGGAGGGAGCCCCAGCATTTT	CASSIDRRGREPQHF
TRBV28	TRBJ2-3	.	TRBD2	TGTGCCAGCAGTCCCCCGGGACTAGCGATGACTAGCACAGATACGCAGTATTTT	CASSPPGLAMTSTDTQYF
TRBV7-9	TRBJ1-5	.	.	TGTGCCAGCAGCTCCCAACATAGCAATCAGCCCCAGCATTTT	CASSSQHSNQPQHF
TRBV3-1/TRBV3-2	TRBJ1-5	.	.	TGTGCCAGCAGCCAAGGGGCAAATCAGCCCCAGCATTTT	CASSQGANQPQHF
TRBV28	TRBJ2-1	.	TRBD2	TGTGCCAGCAGTTTTGGACTAGCTGCGCAGTTCTTC	CASSFGLAAQFF
TRBV12-3/TRBV12-4	TRBJ1-1	.	.	TGTGCCAGCAGTCGTGGCATGAACACTGAAGCTTTCTTT	CASSRGMNTEAFF
TRBV15	TRBJ1-4	.	.	TGTGCCACCAGCAGAGTAGCGACTAATGAAAAACTGTTTTTT	CATSRVATNEKLFF
TRBV7-9	TRBJ2-3	.	TRBD1	TGTGCCAGCAGCTGGCGGACAGGAGCCCTGACAGATACGCAGTATTTT	CASSWRTGALTDTQYF
TRBV7-3	TRBJ2-2	.	.	TGTGCCAGCAGCTTAACGGGAGTGGCCGGCGGGGAGCTGTTTTTT	CASSLTGVAGGELFF
TRBV19	TRBJ1-5	.	.	TGTGCCAGTCGTAGGGAGAACCCTAATCAGCCCCAGCATTTT	CASRRENPNQPQHF
TRBV7-2	TRBJ1-3	.	TRBD1	TGTGCCAGCAGCTTGACAGGGGAATCTGGAAACACCATATATTTT	CASSLTGESGNTIYF
TRBV10-3	TRBJ1-2	once	.	TGTGCCATATCAGCGGGGCCTGGCTACACCTTC	CAISAGPGYTF
TRBV18	TRBJ2-7	.	TRBD1	TGTGCCAGCTCACCAGTGACAGGGGATTTGACCTACGAGCAGTACTTC	CASSPVTGDLTYEQYF
TRBV5-1	TRBJ2-6	.	TRBD1	TGCGCCAGCAGCCCGCAACAGGGGTCCCTAGTCGCTGGGGCCAACGTCCTGACTTTC	CASSPQQGSLVAGANVLTF
TRBV9	TRBJ2-1	.	TRBD2	TGTGCCAGCAGCGCTCCTAGCGGAGGCTCCTACAATGAGCAGTTCTTC	CASSAPSGGSYNEQFF
TRBV9	TRBJ1-2	.	.	TGTGCCAGCAGCGTAGAGTCACTGGTGCCTAACTATGGCTACACCTTC	CASSVESLVPNYGYTF
TRBV30	TRBJ2-2	.	.	TGTGCCTGGATCCCGATGCAAGCCACCGGGGAGCTGTTTTTT	CAWIPMQATGELFF